This T cell receptor beta chain comes out of a study of tumour-infiltrating T cells in Burkitt lymphoma. V lost 8 bases to trimming and J lost 4 bases; unmatched junction nucleotides: 5. CDR3 length: 13 residues. CDR1 and CDR2 from the germline V gene are SNHLY and FYNNEI. Sequencing used immunoSEQ multiplex PCR; TCRdb keeps in-frame clones, though not all of them. In the table there are approximately 4,000 clones, around 14% of which are singletons. Sequencing was performed on tumor tissue. V usage is TRBV2 and J usage is TRBJ1-2; 9 bases are a match to TRBD1. The TCR was taken from a human donor with Burkitt lymphoma. The CDR3 loop reads CASLGQGGYGYTF. CDR3 DNA sequence: TGTGCCAGCCTGGGACAGGGAGGCTATGGCTACACCTTC.